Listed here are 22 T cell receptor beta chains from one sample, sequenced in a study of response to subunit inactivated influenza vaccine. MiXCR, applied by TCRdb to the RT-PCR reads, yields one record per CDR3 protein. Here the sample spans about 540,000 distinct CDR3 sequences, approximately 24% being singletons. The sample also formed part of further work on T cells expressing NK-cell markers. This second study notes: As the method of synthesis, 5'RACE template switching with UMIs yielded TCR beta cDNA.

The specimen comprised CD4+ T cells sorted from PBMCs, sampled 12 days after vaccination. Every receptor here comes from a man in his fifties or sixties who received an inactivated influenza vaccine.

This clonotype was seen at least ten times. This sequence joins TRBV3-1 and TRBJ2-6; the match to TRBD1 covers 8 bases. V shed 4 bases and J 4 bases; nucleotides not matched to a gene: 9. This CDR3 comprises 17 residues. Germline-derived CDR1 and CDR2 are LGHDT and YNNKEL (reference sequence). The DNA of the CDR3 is TGTGCCAGCAGCCGATCCCCGGACAGGGCCGGGGCCAACGTCCTGACTTTC. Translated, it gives CASSRSPDRAGANVLTF.

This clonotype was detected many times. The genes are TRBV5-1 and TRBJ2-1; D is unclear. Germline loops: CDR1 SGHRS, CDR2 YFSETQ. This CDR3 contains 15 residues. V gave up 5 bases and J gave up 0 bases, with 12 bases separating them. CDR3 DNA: TGCGCCAGCAGGGCCCTGGCCGACTCCTACAATGAGCAGTTCTTC. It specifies CASRALADSYNEQFF.

The DNA of the CDR3 is TGTGCCAGCAGCTTAGTCACAGCGGGGGGGCCCCAGTACTTC. It specifies CASSLVTAGGPQYF. The rearrangement links TRBV7-2 to TRBJ2-5; 10 nucleotides match TRBD2. CDR3 length equals 14 residues. Germline trimming cut 1 base from V and 9 bases from J; bases unmatched to any gene: 5. CDR1 is SGHTA, CDR2 FQGNSA, per germline.

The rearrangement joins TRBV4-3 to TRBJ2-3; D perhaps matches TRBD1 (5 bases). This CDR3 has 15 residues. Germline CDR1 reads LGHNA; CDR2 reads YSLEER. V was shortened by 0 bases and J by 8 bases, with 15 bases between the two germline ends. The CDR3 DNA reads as TGCGCCAGCAGCCAAGATCAGGGCCTCACGGGTACGCAGTATTTT. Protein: CASSQDQGLTGTQYF.

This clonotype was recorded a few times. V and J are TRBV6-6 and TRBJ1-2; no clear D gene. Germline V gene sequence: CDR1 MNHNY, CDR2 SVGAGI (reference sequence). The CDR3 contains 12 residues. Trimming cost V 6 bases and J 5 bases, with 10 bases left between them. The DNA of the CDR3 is TGTGCCAGCAGCTCGAATCCGTATGGCTACACCTTC. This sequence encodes CASSSNPYGYTF.

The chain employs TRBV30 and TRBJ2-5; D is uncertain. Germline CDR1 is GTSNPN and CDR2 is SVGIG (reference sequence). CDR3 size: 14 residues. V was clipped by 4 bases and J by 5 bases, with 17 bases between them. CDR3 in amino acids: CAWKKITYLETQYF. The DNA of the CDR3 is TGTGCCTGGAAAAAGATTACTTACCTGGAGACCCAGTACTTC.

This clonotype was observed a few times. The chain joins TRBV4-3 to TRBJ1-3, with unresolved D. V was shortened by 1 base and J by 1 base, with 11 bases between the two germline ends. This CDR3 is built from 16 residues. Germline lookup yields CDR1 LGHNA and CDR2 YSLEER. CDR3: CASSQAYRGSGNTIYF. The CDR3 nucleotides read TGCGCCAGCAGCCAAGCATATCGGGGATCTGGAAACACCATATATTTT.

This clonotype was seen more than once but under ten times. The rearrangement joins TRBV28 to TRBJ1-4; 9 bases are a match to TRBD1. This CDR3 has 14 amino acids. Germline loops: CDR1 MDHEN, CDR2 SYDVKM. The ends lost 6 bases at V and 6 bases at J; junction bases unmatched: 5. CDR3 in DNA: TGTGCCAGCAGCCCGACAGGGGGGGATGAAAAACTGTTTTTT. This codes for CASSPTGGDEKLFF.

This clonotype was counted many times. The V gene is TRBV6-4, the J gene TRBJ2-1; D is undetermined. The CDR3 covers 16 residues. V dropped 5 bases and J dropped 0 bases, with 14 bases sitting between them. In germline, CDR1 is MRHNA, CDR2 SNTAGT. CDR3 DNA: TGTGCCAGCAGTACCGGCGCTGCGAGCTCCTACAATGAGCAGTTCTTC. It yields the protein CASSTGAASSYNEQFF.

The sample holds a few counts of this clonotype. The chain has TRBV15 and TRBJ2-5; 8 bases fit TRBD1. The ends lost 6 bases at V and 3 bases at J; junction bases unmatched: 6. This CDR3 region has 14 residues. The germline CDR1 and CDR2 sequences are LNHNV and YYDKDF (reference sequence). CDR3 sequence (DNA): TGTGCCACCAGGAAGACAGGGGCCGAAGAGACCCAGTACTTC. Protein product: CATRKTGAEETQYF.

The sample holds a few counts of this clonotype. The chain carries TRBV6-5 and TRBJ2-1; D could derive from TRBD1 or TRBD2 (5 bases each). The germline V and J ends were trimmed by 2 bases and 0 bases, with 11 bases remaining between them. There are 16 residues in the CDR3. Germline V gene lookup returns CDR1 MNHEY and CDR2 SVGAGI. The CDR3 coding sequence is TGTGCCAGCAGTTACCGGGACCGTCGCTCCTACAATGAGCAGTTCTTC. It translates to CASSYRDRRSYNEQFF.

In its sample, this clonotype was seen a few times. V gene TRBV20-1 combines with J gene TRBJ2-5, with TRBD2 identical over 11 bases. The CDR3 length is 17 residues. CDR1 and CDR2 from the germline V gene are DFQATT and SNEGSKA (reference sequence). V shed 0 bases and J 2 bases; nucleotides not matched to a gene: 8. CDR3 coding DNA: TGCAGTGCTAGAGATCTCCCTAGCGGGAGGCATCAAGAGACCCAGTACTTC. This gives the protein CSARDLPSGRHQETQYF.

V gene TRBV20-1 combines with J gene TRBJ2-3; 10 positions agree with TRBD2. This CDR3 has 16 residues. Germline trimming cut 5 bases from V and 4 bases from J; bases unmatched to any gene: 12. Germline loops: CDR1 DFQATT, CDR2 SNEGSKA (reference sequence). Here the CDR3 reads CSASNPGLATSDTQYF. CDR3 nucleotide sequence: TGCAGTGCTTCAAACCCGGGACTAGCGACCTCAGATACGCAGTATTTT.

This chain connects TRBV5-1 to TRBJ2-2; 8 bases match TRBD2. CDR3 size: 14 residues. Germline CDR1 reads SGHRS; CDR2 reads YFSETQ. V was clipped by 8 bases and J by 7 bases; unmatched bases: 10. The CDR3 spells CASEREGQGGELFF. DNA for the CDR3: TGCGCCAGTGAACGGGAGGGCCAAGGCGGGGAGCTGTTTTTT.

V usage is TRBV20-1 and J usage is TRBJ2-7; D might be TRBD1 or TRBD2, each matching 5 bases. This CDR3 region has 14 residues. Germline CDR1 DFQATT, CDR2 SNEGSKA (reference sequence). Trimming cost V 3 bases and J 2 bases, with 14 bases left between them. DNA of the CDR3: TGCAGTGCTAGTTGGCAGGGAGCGACCTACGAGCAGTACTTC. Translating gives CSASWQGATYEQYF.

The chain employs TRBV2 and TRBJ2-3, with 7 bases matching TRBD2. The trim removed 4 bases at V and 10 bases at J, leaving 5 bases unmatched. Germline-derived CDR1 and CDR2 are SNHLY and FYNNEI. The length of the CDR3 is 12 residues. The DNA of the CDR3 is TGTGCCAGCAGTGTCGTGGGGGGGGCGCAGTATTTT. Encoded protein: CASSVVGGAQYF.

The CDR3 bases are TGTGCCAGCAGCCAAGATCAGGGGGGATATGGCTACACCTTC. Translated: CASSQDQGGYGYTF. V and J are TRBV14 and TRBJ1-2; the match to TRBD1 covers 7 bases. From germline, CDR1 is SGHDN and CDR2 FVKESK. The CDR3 runs 14 residues. Trimming cost V 0 bases and J 5 bases; bases outside gene matches: 3.

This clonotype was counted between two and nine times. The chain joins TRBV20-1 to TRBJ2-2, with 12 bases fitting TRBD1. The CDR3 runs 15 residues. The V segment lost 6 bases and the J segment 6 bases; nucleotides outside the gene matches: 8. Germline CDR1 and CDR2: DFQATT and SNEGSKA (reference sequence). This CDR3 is CSAISGTGGAGELFF. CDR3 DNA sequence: TGCAGTGCCATTTCCGGGACAGGGGGCGCCGGGGAGCTGTTTTTT.

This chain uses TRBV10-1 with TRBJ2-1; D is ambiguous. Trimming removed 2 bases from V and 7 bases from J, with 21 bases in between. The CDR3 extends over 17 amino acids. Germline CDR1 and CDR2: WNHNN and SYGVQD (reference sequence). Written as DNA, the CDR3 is TGCGCCAGCAGTGAGCTCTCCAGGACCCTGGGTACGAATGAGCAGTTCTTC. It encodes CASSELSRTLGTNEQFF.

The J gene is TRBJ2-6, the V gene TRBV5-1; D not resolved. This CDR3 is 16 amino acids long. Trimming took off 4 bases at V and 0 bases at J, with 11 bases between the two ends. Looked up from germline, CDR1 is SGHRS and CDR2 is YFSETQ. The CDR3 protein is CASSHGRTSGANVLTF. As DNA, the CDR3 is TGCGCCAGCAGCCATGGACGGACCTCTGGGGCCAACGTCCTGACTTTC.

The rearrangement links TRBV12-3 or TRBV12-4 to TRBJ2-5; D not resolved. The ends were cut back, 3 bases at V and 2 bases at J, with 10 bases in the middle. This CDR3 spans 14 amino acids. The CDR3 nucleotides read TGTGCCAGCAGTTTGAACGGCGCACAAGAGACCCAGTACTTC. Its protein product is CASSLNGAQETQYF.

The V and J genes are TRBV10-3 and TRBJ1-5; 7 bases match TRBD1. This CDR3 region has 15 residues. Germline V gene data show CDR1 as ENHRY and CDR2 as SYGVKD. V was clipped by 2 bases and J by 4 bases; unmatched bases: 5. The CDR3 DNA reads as TGTGCCATCAGTGAGGCAGGGGGGCTTAATCAGCCCCAGCATTTT. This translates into CAISEAGGLNQPQHF.